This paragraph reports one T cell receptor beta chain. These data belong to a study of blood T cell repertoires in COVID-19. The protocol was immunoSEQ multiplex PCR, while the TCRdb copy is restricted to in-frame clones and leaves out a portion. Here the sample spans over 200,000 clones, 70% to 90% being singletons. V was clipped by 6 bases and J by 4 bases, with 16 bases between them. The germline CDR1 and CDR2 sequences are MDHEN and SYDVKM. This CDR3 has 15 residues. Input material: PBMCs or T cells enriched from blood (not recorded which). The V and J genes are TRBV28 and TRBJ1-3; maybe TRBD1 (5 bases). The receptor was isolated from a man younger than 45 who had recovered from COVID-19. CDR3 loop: CASSRLRGFGNTIYF. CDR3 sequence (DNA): TGTGCCAGCAGCCGACTCCGGGGGTTCGGAAACACCATATATTTT.